Below, 18 T cell receptor beta chains from the same sample are listed, as sequenced in a study of regulatory and conventional T cells in breast cancer. Via MiXCR, TCRdb re-called the PCR reads, giving one row per CDR3 protein. The data hold around 15,000 distinct CDR3 sequences, with approximately 29% observed a single time. Sample: conventional T cells from blood. These TCRs come from a female donor in good health.

In this sample, this clonotype turned up once. The genes are TRBV28 and TRBJ1-5; no definite D call. The V gene's germline CDR1 is MDHEN and CDR2 SYDVKM. V lost 1 base, J lost 2 bases, and 12 bases lay in between. The CDR3 extends over 16 amino acids. The DNA of the CDR3 is TGTGCCAGCAGTTTATTCCGGGCCCGGGGCAATCAGCCCCAGCATTTT. This gives the protein CASSLFRARGNQPQHF.

This clonotype was seen only once. Given the absence of the conserved phenylalanine or tryptophan at the CDR3 end, a read error is likely. The chain carries TRBV20-1 and TRBJ2-1; D perhaps matches TRBD2 (6 bases). The V gene lost 3 bases and the J gene lost 6 bases, with 18 bases spanning the gap. The germline gives CDR1 DFQATT, CDR2 SNEGSKA (reference sequence). The CDR3 spans 15 residues. For the CDR3, the DNA is TGCAGTGCTAGGGGCCTTGGGGGGAGAGCCAATGAGCAGTTCCTC. This translates into CSARGLGGRANEQFL.

This rearrangement joins TRBV28 to TRBJ2-7; 9 positions match TRBD1. Germline assignment: CDR1 MDHEN and CDR2 SYDVKM. The J segment lost 4 bases and the V segment lost 6 bases, leaving 10 bases of the junction unmatched. This CDR3 region has 15 residues. The CDR3 DNA reads as TGTGCCAGCAGCCCCCCCGGACAGGGGAGTTACGAGCAGTACTTC. It specifies CASSPPGQGSYEQYF. Together with reference TRBV28 and TRBJ2-7, the CDR3 gives the full variable domain: DVKVTQSSRYLVKRTGEKVFLECVQDMDHENMFWYRQDPGLGLRLIYFSYDVKMKEKGDIPEGYSVSREKKERFSLILESASTNQTSMYLCASSPPGQGSYEQYFGPGTRLTVT.

Remarks on this clonotype: This may come from a read error, since a much larger clone is one base off. The DNA for the CDR3 is TGTGTCACCAGTGACCCTGGGACTAGCGGGAGGATCGCCTACAATGAGCAGTTCTTC. Protein: CVTSDPGTSGRIAYNEQFF. This rearrangement joins TRBV24-1 to TRBJ2-1; 15 bases agree with TRBD2. CDR1 and CDR2 from the germline V gene are KGHDR and SFDVKD. The CDR3 totals 19 residues.

Notes on this clonotype: At one boundary the junction diverges from the germline segment, which might be a read error. The chain joins TRBV5-8 to TRBJ2-7; D is unclear. The CDR3 is 15 amino acids. Germline loops: CDR1 SGHTS, CDR2 YDEGEE. DNA of the CDR3: TGTGCCAGCAGCGCCGACCGGACCCTCTACTACAAGCAGTACTTC. It is translated as CASSADRTLYYKQYF.

This clonotype is medium-sized in the sample. This chain joins TRBV9 and TRBJ2-3, with TRBD2 matching over 7 bases. This CDR3 is 16 amino acids long. Losses at the gene ends were 3 bases for V and 2 bases for J; bases not matched to a gene: 9. Germline V gene sequence: CDR1 SGDLS, CDR2 YYNGEE. The CDR3 is CASSGPSGSFTDTQYF. CDR3 bases: TGTGCCAGCAGCGGGCCTAGCGGATCCTTCACAGATACGCAGTATTTT.

Within the sample, this clonotype is medium-sized. The chain joins TRBV12-3 or TRBV12-4 to TRBJ1-2; D not resolved. V was cut by 6 bases and J by 5 bases, with 13 bases left in between. The CDR3 is 13 residues long. Here the CDR3 reads CASSLDEQYGYTF. CDR3 coding DNA: TGTGCCAGCAGCCTCGACGAGCAGTATGGCTACACCTTC.

This clonotype was detected a few times. This chain uses TRBV11-3 with TRBJ2-3, with D unclear. V was shortened by 6 bases and J by 0 bases, with 10 bases between the two germline ends. The CDR3 totals 14 residues. Germline V gene data show CDR1 as SGHNT and CDR2 as YENEEA. The CDR3 DNA reads TGTGCCAGCAGTGACGGGCCTAGCACAGATACGCAGTATTTT. Translating it yields CASSDGPSTDTQYF.

This clonotype has more than one count but fewer than ten. V is TRBV20-1 and J is TRBJ2-7; 7 positions agree with TRBD1. From germline, CDR1 is DFQATT and CDR2 SNEGSKA (reference sequence). Trimming removed 5 bases from V and 6 bases from J; junction bases left unmatched: 10. The CDR3 loop spans 13 amino acids. The CDR3 reads CSAHPSGGAEQYF. The DNA of the CDR3 is TGCAGTGCTCACCCATCAGGGGGTGCCGAGCAGTACTTC.

By frequency in the sample, this clonotype is medium-sized. V and J are TRBV6-6 and TRBJ1-5; 7 nucleotides line up with TRBD1. Trimming took 5 bases from V and 3 from J; bases not matched to a gene: 7. The CDR3 covers 15 residues. Germline lookup yields CDR1 MNHNY and CDR2 SVGAGI (reference sequence). Written as DNA, the CDR3 is TGTGCCAGCAGTACGAAACAGGGGAACAATCAGCCCCAGCATTTT. This gives the protein CASSTKQGNNQPQHF.

The chain couples TRBV6-1 to TRBJ2-2; TRBD2 matches at 9 bases. The CDR3 is 17 amino acids. With 5 bases clipped from V and 0 bases from J, the junction kept 7 bases outside the gene matches. Germline V gives CDR1 MNHNS, CDR2 SASEGT. The CDR3 DNA is TGTGCCAGCAGTCCCTTAGCGGGGGCGCCGAACACCGGGGAGCTGTTTTTT. This sequence encodes CASSPLAGAPNTGELFF.

This clonotype has at least ten counts. The V call is TRBV27, the J call TRBJ2-7, with TRBD1 matching over 7 bases. The germline gives CDR1 MNHEY, CDR2 SMNVEV (reference sequence). CDR3 length: 15 residues. The J segment lost 3 bases and the V segment lost 5 bases, leaving 10 bases of the junction unmatched. This CDR3 is CASSPQGTGFYEQYF. In nucleotides, the CDR3 is TGTGCCAGCAGTCCACAGGGGACGGGTTTCTACGAGCAGTACTTC.

This clonotype occurred a few times. The rearrangement joins TRBV7-2 to TRBJ2-2; possible D gene TRBD2, 5 bases. V gave up 5 bases and J gave up 0 bases, with 13 bases separating them. The CDR3 spans 16 residues. Germline lookup yields CDR1 SGHTA and CDR2 FQGNSA. CDR3 sequence reads: CASSPTRATNTGELFF. The CDR3 DNA sequence: TGTGCCAGCAGCCCTACGAGGGCGACGAACACCGGGGAGCTGTTTTTT.

This clonotype has more than one count but fewer than ten. The CDR3 DNA sequence: TGTGCCAGCCGAGTAGAAGTCGGGGAGCAGTTCTTC. Encoded protein: CASRVEVGEQFF. The chain joins TRBV12-3 or TRBV12-4 to TRBJ2-1; D gene unclear. V was clipped by 8 bases and J by 10 bases, with 15 bases between them. The CDR3 sequence is 12 residues long.

The gene calls are TRBV5-1 and TRBJ2-1, with D tentatively TRBD1 (6 bases). This CDR3 region has 15 residues. V gave up 1 base and J gave up 4 bases, with 12 bases separating them. The germline V gene has CDR1 SGHRS and CDR2 YFSETQ. CDR3 DNA: TGCGCCAGCAGCTTGCCCGGGACACTTTACAATGAGCAGTTCTTC. This codes for CASSLPGTLYNEQFF.

There are a few counts of this clonotype. V usage is TRBV18 and J usage is TRBJ2-3; TRBD2 agrees at 7 bases. Trimming took 2 bases from V and 4 from J; bases not matched to a gene: 3. This CDR3 is built from 14 residues. Germline values: CDR1 KGHSH, CDR2 LQKENI. CDR3 loop: CASSPREGSDTQYF. In DNA, the CDR3 is TGTGCCAGCTCACCAAGGGAGGGCTCAGATACGCAGTATTTT.

This clonotype was recorded a few times. The chain links TRBV5-1 to TRBJ2-3, with TRBD1 matching 9 bases. This CDR3 is 15 amino acids long. The junction had 7 bases not matched to a gene; V was cut back by 4 bases and J by 4 bases. Germline lookup yields CDR1 SGHRS and CDR2 YFSETQ. The DNA for the CDR3 is TGCGCCAGCAGCCCCGGGACAGGGATATCAGATACGCAGTATTTT. Translation gives CASSPGTGISDTQYF.

This clonotype occurred a few times. V and J are TRBV4-1 and TRBJ1-4, with D perhaps matching TRBD1 (6 bases). CDR3 length: 16 amino acids. V lost 2 bases and J 6 bases, leaving 16 bases between the germline ends. CDR1 is MGHRA, CDR2 YSYEKL, per germline. The CDR3, as DNA: TGCGCCAGCAGCCAACCCGGGAAGGGGGTCGATGAAAAACTGTTTTTT. It codes for CASSQPGKGVDEKLFF.